These 28 T cell receptor beta chains came from one sample sequenced in a study of blood T cell repertoires in COVID-19. The data were produced by immunoSEQ multiplex PCR, yet TCRdb's version contains in-frame clones alone and is incomplete. The sample has 300,000 to 450,000 clones; approximately 81% are singletons. The sample comprised peripheral blood. These receptors were collected from a woman aged 18-29 years with acute or convalescent COVID-19.

This clone was found once. This sequence joins TRBV15 and TRBJ1-5; maybe TRBD1 (6 bases). This CDR3 has 14 amino acids. Germline V gene data show CDR1 as LNHNV and CDR2 as YYDKDF (reference sequence). The V and J ends lost 2 bases and 3 bases respectively, with 8 bases between them. The CDR3 DNA reads TGTGCCACCAGCAGAACAGGGTCCAATCAGCCCCAGCATTTT. As protein: CATSRTGSNQPQHF.

The V gene is TRBV25-1, the J gene TRBJ2-1; 7 positions agree with TRBD2. The CDR3 totals 16 residues. The germline gives CDR1 MGHDK, CDR2 SYGVNS. The V gene end was trimmed by 2 bases and the J gene end by 5 bases; junction bases not matched to a gene: 9. In DNA form, the CDR3 reads TGTGCCAGCAGTGAAGTTGGGGGGAGCGGGAACAATGAGCAGTTCTTC. It is translated as CASSEVGGSGNNEQFF.

The V gene is TRBV24-1, the J gene TRBJ2-5; weak D call: TRBD1 (6 bases). This CDR3 has 15 amino acids. Germline loops: CDR1 KGHDR, CDR2 SFDVKD. The V gene lost 3 bases and the J gene lost 5 bases, with 15 bases spanning the gap. The CDR3 reads CATSDPSGEWETQYF. CDR3 sequence (DNA): TGTGCCACCAGTGATCCCTCAGGGGAATGGGAGACCCAGTACTTC.

The J gene is TRBJ2-7, the V gene TRBV2; 7 nucleotides line up with TRBD1. The trim removed 2 bases at V and 7 bases at J, leaving 5 bases unmatched. There are 13 residues in the CDR3. Germline assignment: CDR1 SNHLY and CDR2 FYNNEI. CDR3: CASSEKGALEQYF. Written as DNA, the CDR3 is TGTGCCAGCAGTGAAAAGGGGGCGCTTGAGCAGTACTTC.

CDR3 protein: CASRGGGNTIYF. The CDR3 DNA follows: TGTGCCAGCCGGGGAGGTGGAAACACCATATATTTT. V gene TRBV19 combines with J gene TRBJ1-3; D remains unclear. This CDR3 region has 12 residues. CDR1 is LNHDA and CDR2 is SQIVND in the germline V gene (reference sequence). The V end lost 9 bases, the J end lost 3 bases, and 9 bases lay between the germline ends. The whole variable domain, remainder taken from reference TRBV19 and TRBJ1-3, is DGGITQSPKYLFRKEGQNVTLSCEQNLNHDAMYWYRQDPGQGLRLIYYSQIVNDFQKGDIAEGYSVSREKKESFPLTVTSAQKNPTAFYLCASRGGGNTIYFGEGSWLTVV.

With respect to this clone: A read error may produce the germline difference seen at one junction end. The chain is built from TRBV2 and TRBJ1-2; TRBD1 matches 7 bases. The CDR3 contains 14 residues. Germline CDR1 and CDR2: SNHLY and FYNNEI. CDR3 residues: CASREGTANYGYTF. The DNA of the CDR3 is TGTGCCAGCAGGGAAGGGACAGCTAACTATGGCTACACCTTC.

CDR3 sequence (DNA): TGCGCCAGCAGCTTGTCTACCCAAGGACTAGGCAAAAACATTCAGTACTTC. This codes for CASSLSTQGLGKNIQYF. This sequence joins TRBV5-1 and TRBJ2-4; 7 nucleotides match TRBD2. The germline gives CDR1 SGHRS, CDR2 YFSETQ. This CDR3 spans 17 amino acids. With 1 base clipped from V and 3 bases from J, the junction kept 10 bases outside the gene matches.

CDR3 protein: CASSEDTTLLVEAFF. The CDR3 bases are TGTGCCAGCAGCGAGGACACAACTTTGCTGGTAGAAGCTTTCTTT. The chain links TRBV5-4 to TRBJ1-1; TRBD1 is a possible D gene (5 bases). The CDR3 spans 15 residues. CDR1 SGHNT and CDR2 YYREEE come from the germline V gene (reference sequence). V lost 4 bases and J lost 8, with 21 bases in between.

About this clone itself: A clone one base away is much larger, so this may be a read error. Other DNA sequences in this specimen translate into the identical CDR3. This chain links TRBV12-5 with TRBJ2-7; TRBD2 agrees at 9 bases. CDR1 and CDR2 (germline): LGHNT, FRNRAP. Germline trimming cut 1 base from V and 0 bases from J; bases unmatched to any gene: 13. The CDR3 runs to 19 residues. The CDR3, as DNA: TGTGCTAGTGGTTTGGGGGGCGGGAGGGGGCTTCAGGGCTCCTACGAGCAGTACTTC. This codes for CASGLGGGRGLQGSYEQYF.

The J gene is TRBJ1-2, the V gene TRBV18; unclear D gene. This CDR3 has 13 amino acids. Germline V lookup: CDR1 KGHSH, CDR2 LQKENI. Trimming pared 2 bases from V and 3 bases from J, leaving 7 bases between. The CDR3 region has the DNA TGTGCCAGCTCACCAAACAGCTACTATGGCTACACCTTC. Its protein product is CASSPNSYYGYTF.

The chain is built from TRBV20-1 and TRBJ1-1; TRBD1 agrees at 7 bases. Germline CDR1 is DFQATT and CDR2 is SNEGSKA (reference sequence). The CDR3 loop spans 15 amino acids. Germline trimming cut 3 bases from V and 0 bases from J; bases unmatched to any gene: 7. The CDR3 DNA is TGCAGTGCTAGTGGGGGACAGACACTGAACACTGAAGCTTTCTTT. Its protein product is CSASGGQTLNTEAFF.

The chain joins TRBV5-3 to TRBJ1-4; tentatively, D is TRBD1 (5 bases). TRBV5-3 is designated an ORF whose function remains uncertain. Between the trimmed V and J ends, which lost 8 bases and 6 bases, there was a span of 11 bases. The length of the CDR3 is 12 residues. DNA of the CDR3: TGTGCCAGTCACCTAGGGGATGAAAAACTGTTTTTT. Protein sequence: CASHLGDEKLFF.

CDR3 in DNA: TGTGCCAGCAGCTCCGGGACATCGAACACTGAAGCTTTCTTT. This sequence encodes CASSSGTSNTEAFF. This rearrangement joins TRBV5-4 to TRBJ1-1; D perhaps matches TRBD1 (6 bases). This CDR3 contains 14 residues. V lost 3 bases to trimming and J lost 1 base, with 10 bases between them. The germline CDR1 and CDR2 sequences are SGHNT and YYREEE (reference sequence).

The chain employs TRBV19 and TRBJ1-4; possibly TRBD1 for D (6 bases). The V gene's germline CDR1 is LNHDA and CDR2 SQIVND (reference sequence). The V end lost 5 bases, the J end lost 3 bases, and 13 bases lay between the germline ends. This CDR3 spans 15 amino acids. This chain's CDR3 is CASSPSGEANEKLFF. In nucleotides, the CDR3 is TGTGCCAGTAGTCCCTCAGGGGAAGCTAATGAAAAACTGTTTTTT.

This chain's CDR3 is CASSPAAGSLAEQYF. CDR3 sequence (DNA): TGTGCCAGCAGCCCCGCCGCGGGCTCTCTGGCCGAGCAGTACTTC. The chain has TRBV14 and TRBJ2-7, with D possibly being TRBD2 (5 bases). The germline V gene encodes CDR1 SGHDN and CDR2 FVKESK. Trimming cost V 4 bases and J 6 bases, with 19 bases left between them. CDR3 size: 15 residues.

The sample holds one count of this clone. The V gene is TRBV5-5, the J gene TRBJ1-6; D gene unclear. V gave up 4 bases and J gave up 5 bases, with 10 bases separating them. This CDR3 comprises 14 residues. Per germline, CDR1 SGHKS and CDR2 YYEKEE (reference sequence). Here the CDR3 DNA reads TGTGCCAGCAGCCAGGAGGGAGATAATTCACCCCTCCACTTT. Amino acids: CASSQEGDNSPLHF.

This chain joins TRBV27 and TRBJ2-1; 8 positions match TRBD1. Germline V gene sequence: CDR1 MNHEY, CDR2 SMNVEV (reference sequence). With 4 bases clipped from V and 16 bases from J, the junction kept 9 bases outside the gene matches. The CDR3 has 12 residues. CDR3 in DNA: TGTGCCAGCAGTTCCGGACAGGGCCGTTGTTTCTTC. It specifies CASSSGQGRCFF.

The chain uses TRBV5-1 and TRBJ1-1; tentatively, D is TRBD1 (6 bases). The CDR3 has 16 amino acids. Per the germline V gene, CDR1 is SGHRS and CDR2 is YFSETQ. Trimming left V 4 bases short and J 1 base short, with 17 bases between. The CDR3 DNA reads as TGCGCCAGCAGCCCAGATCCGGGACACCAGAACACTGAAGCTTTCTTT. Encoded protein: CASSPDPGHQNTEAFF.

This chain connects TRBV10-1 to TRBJ2-5; the match to TRBD2 covers 11 bases. Germline V CDR1 and CDR2: WNHNN, SYGVQD (reference sequence). The CDR3 sequence is 15 residues long. The V segment lost 4 bases and the J segment 5 bases; nucleotides outside the gene matches: 6. The CDR3 is CASSADRTSGETQYF. The CDR3 nucleotides are TGCGCCAGCAGTGCTGACAGGACTAGCGGGGAGACCCAGTACTTC.

The rearrangement joins TRBV12-3 or TRBV12-4 to TRBJ1-1, with 7 bases fitting TRBD1. This CDR3 comprises 13 residues. Trimming took 5 bases from V and 5 from J; bases not matched to a gene: 5. The chain's CDR3 is CASSQGGGTEAFF. Written as DNA, the CDR3 is TGTGCCAGCAGTCAGGGGGGCGGAACTGAAGCTTTCTTT.

The chain couples TRBV14 to TRBJ2-7, with 9 positions matching TRBD1. The CDR3 contains 15 residues. The V gene's germline CDR1 is SGHDN and CDR2 FVKESK. V dropped 6 bases and J dropped 1; count of bases not matched to a gene: 7. CDR3 bases: TGTGCCAGCAGTCCGGGACAGGGCCTTTCCTACGAGCAGTACTTC. Its protein is CASSPGQGLSYEQYF.

This clone appeared once. The genes are TRBV10-2 and TRBJ1-1; D perhaps matches TRBD1 (5 bases). Trimming took 3 bases from V and 4 from J, leaving 9 bases between them. The CDR3 has 13 residues. Germline lookup yields CDR1 WSHSY and CDR2 SAAADI. The CDR3 DNA is TGCGCCAGCAGTGAAGGGGAAAGCACTGAAGCTTTCTTT. Translated, it gives CASSEGESTEAFF.

The rearrangement uses TRBV11-2 and TRBJ1-2, with TRBD1 identical over 9 bases. Per germline, CDR1 SGHAT and CDR2 FQNNGV. V was clipped by 5 bases and J by 5 bases; unmatched bases: 9. The CDR3 is 15 residues long. The CDR3 nucleotides read TGTGCCAGCAGCCCGACCGGGACAGGGCTATATGGCTACACCTTC. The encoded protein is CASSPTGTGLYGYTF.

The J gene is TRBJ1-1, the V gene TRBV5-1, with a possible D match to TRBD1 (6 bases). Germline V CDR1 and CDR2: SGHRS, YFSETQ. This CDR3 has 15 amino acids. V gave up 4 bases and J gave up 1 base, with 14 bases separating them. The CDR3, as DNA: TGCGCCAGCAGCGGGAAACAGGGTGGGAACACTGAAGCTTTCTTT. It codes for CASSGKQGGNTEAFF.

The V call is TRBV4-1, the J call TRBJ2-7; 8 bases fit TRBD2. The CDR3 covers 13 residues. Germline V gene sequence: CDR1 MGHRA, CDR2 YSYEKL. J lost 7 bases, V lost 3 bases, and 5 bases had no gene match. The CDR3 is CASSHLAGREQYF. The CDR3 DNA reads as TGCGCCAGCAGCCATTTAGCGGGGCGGGAGCAGTACTTC.

The rearrangement links TRBV9 to TRBJ2-1, with TRBD1 matching over 11 bases. Germline lookup yields CDR1 SGDLS and CDR2 YYNGEE. V gave up 0 bases and J gave up 4 bases; unmatched junction bases: 3. CDR3 length: 16 amino acids. CDR3 in DNA: TGTGCCAGCAGCGTAGCTGGGACAGGGGGGTACAATGAGCAGTTCTTC. This encodes CASSVAGTGGYNEQFF.

A single count supports this clone. The CDR3 sequence is CASSDWGQGYYGYTF. DNA for the CDR3: TGTGCCAGCAGTGATTGGGGACAGGGCTACTATGGCTACACCTTC. The rearrangement links TRBV2 to TRBJ1-2; 9 bases are a match to TRBD1. Germline V gives CDR1 SNHLY, CDR2 FYNNEI. CDR3 length equals 15 residues. J was trimmed by 3 bases and V by 3 bases; bases with no gene match: 5.

J is TRBJ2-1 and V is TRBV27; 9 bases match TRBD1. This CDR3 has 13 residues. J gave up 6 bases and V 3 bases, and 0 bases lay outside the gene matches. The V gene's germline CDR1 is MNHEY and CDR2 SMNVEV (reference sequence). Here the CDR3 reads CASSLDRGNEQFF. CDR3 DNA sequence: TGTGCCAGCAGTTTGGACAGGGGCAATGAGCAGTTCTTC.